This T cell receptor (beta chain) emerged from a study of cytomegalovirus exposure and HLA in healthy donors. Germline V CDR1 and CDR2: SGHVS, FQNEAQ. Trimming at V came to 4 bases and at J to 5 bases, leaving 6 bases not matched to a gene. The CDR3 contains 15 residues. Use of 60 Vbeta and 13 Jbeta primers characterized the PCR. Profiling relied on immunoSEQ multiplex PCR, and the TCRdb table lists in-frame clones only, not all of them. This sample has approximately 140,000 clones, with roughly 86% found just once. The TCR originated in a man aged 18 to 29 in good health and CMV-seropositive. Sequencing was performed on PBMCs. The chain links TRBV7-8 to TRBJ1-1; 11 nucleotides agree with TRBD1. The CDR3 here is CASSSYGQGATEAFF. The DNA of the CDR3 is TGTGCCAGCAGCTCATACGGACAGGGGGCAACTGAAGCTTTCTTT. Full variable domain (missing parts from reference TRBV7-8 and TRBJ1-1): GAGVSQSPRYKVAKRGQDVALRCDPISGHVSLFWYQQALGQGPEFLTYFQNEAQLDKSGLPSDRFFAERPEGSVSTLKIQRTQQEDSAVYLCASSSYGQGATEAFFGQGTRLTVV.